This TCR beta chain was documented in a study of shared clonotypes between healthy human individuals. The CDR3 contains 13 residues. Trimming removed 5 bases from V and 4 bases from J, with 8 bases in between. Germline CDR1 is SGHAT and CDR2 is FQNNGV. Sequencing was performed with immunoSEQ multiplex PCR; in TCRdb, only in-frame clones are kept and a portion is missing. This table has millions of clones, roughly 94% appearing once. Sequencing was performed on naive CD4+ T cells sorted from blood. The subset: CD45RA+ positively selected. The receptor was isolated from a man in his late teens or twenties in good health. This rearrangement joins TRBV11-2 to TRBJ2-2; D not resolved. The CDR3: CASSPGPTGELFF. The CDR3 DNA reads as TGTGCCAGCAGCCCCGGGCCCACCGGGGAGCTGTTTTTT.